A selection of T cell receptor beta chains follows, all from one sample in a study of CD8 T cells in ankylosing spondylitis. Using its own MiXCR run on the 5' RACE reads, TCRdb lists one record per CDR3 protein. The sample shows 130,000 or so distinct CDR3 sequences, roughly 17% of them seen only once. The sample taken for sequencing was blood, either unsorted or a sorted T cell fraction (not recorded which). The receptors here all came from a male donor with ankylosing spondylitis. The CDR3 runs from the conserved cysteine through the conserved F or W. The D gene is left open where the match is weak. The listing skips clone size in some rows; elsewhere it reads once, few, many or a size class.

J gene: TRBJ1-3; V gene: TRBV4-1; clone size: few; D gene: TRBD1; CDR3 DNA: TGCGCCAGCAGCCACGATCGGACAGGGGCAAGTGGAAACACCATATATTTT; CDR3 protein: CASSHDRTGASGNTIYF
J gene: TRBJ2-7; V gene: TRBV6-4; clone size: many; D gene: -; CDR3 DNA: TGTGCCAGCAGTTCCTCCTCCGGGGAGCAGTACTTC; CDR3 protein: CASSSSSGEQYF
J gene: TRBJ2-2; V gene: TRBV6-5; clone size: -; D gene: TRBD2; CDR3 DNA: TGTGCCAGCAGTTACTCGCCGACTAGCGGAGCAAACACCGGGGAGCTGTTTTTT; CDR3 protein: CASSYSPTSGANTGELFF
J gene: TRBJ2-3; V gene: TRBV2; clone size: few; D gene: TRBD1; CDR3 DNA: TGTGCCAGCAGTGACCCCGGACAGGGGACAGATACGCAGTATTTT; CDR3 protein: CASSDPGQGTDTQYF
J gene: TRBJ2-1; V gene: TRBV7-9; clone size: -; D gene: TRBD2; CDR3 DNA: TGTGCCAGCAGCTTAAGGCAGCGGGGGTACAATGAGCAGTTCTTC; CDR3 protein: CASSLRQRGYNEQFF
J gene: TRBJ1-5; V gene: TRBV27; clone size: -; D gene: -; CDR3 DNA: TGTGCCAGCAGTTCGGCAGGGAAGGAGCCCCAGCATTTT; CDR3 protein: CASSSAGKEPQHF
J gene: TRBJ1-5; V gene: TRBV4-2; clone size: -; D gene: -; CDR3 DNA: TGTGCCAGCAGCCAAGCGGCGAGCAATCAGCCCCAGCATTTT; CDR3 protein: CASSQAASNQPQHF
J gene: TRBJ2-7; V gene: TRBV12-3/TRBV12-4; clone size: -; D gene: TRBD2; CDR3 DNA: TGTGCCAGCAAAATTAGCGGGCTCCTATACGAGCAGTACTTC; CDR3 protein: CASKISGLLYEQYF
J gene: TRBJ1-2; V gene: TRBV4-1; clone size: many; D gene: -; CDR3 DNA: TGCGCCAGCAGCCAAGATGGGCCAGGGATTGACTATGGCTACACCTTC; CDR3 protein: CASSQDGPGIDYGYTF
J gene: TRBJ2-7; V gene: TRBV9; clone size: -; D gene: TRBD2; CDR3 DNA: TGTGCCAGCAGCGTATCCGGGACTAGCGGAAGACACTCCTACGAGCAGTACTTC; CDR3 protein: CASSVSGTSGRHSYEQYF
J gene: TRBJ2-7; V gene: TRBV7-9; clone size: -; D gene: TRBD2; CDR3 DNA: TGTGCCAGCAGCAAAGAAGCGGGAGTACCCTACGAGCAGTACTTC; CDR3 protein: CASSKEAGVPYEQYF
J gene: TRBJ2-1; V gene: TRBV7-2; clone size: -; D gene: -; CDR3 DNA: TGTGCCAGCAGCCTAATACTAAAATCCTACAATGAGCAGTTCTTC; CDR3 protein: CASSLILKSYNEQFF
J gene: TRBJ2-7; V gene: TRBV7-9; clone size: many; D gene: -; CDR3 DNA: TGTGCCAGCGGGCAATTCGAGCAGTACTTC; CDR3 protein: CASGQFEQYF
J gene: TRBJ2-2; V gene: TRBV7-2; clone size: -; D gene: -; CDR3 DNA: TGTGCCAGCAGCTTAGCGCTACAGGCCGGAACCGGGGAGCTGTTTTTT; CDR3 protein: CASSLALQAGTGELFF
J gene: TRBJ2-4; V gene: TRBV9; clone size: few; D gene: -; CDR3 DNA: TGTGCCAGCAGCGCATCGGTAGCCAAAAACATTCAGTACTTC; CDR3 protein: CASSASVAKNIQYF
J gene: TRBJ2-1; V gene: TRBV7-9; clone size: -; D gene: -; CDR3 DNA: TGTGCCAGCAGCTGGACGGATGTAAATGAGCAGTTCTTC; CDR3 protein: CASSWTDVNEQFF
J gene: TRBJ2-3; V gene: TRBV12-3/TRBV12-4; clone size: -; D gene: -; CDR3 DNA: TGTGCCAGCATGTCAGATACGCAGTATTTT; CDR3 protein: CASMSDTQYF
J gene: TRBJ2-3; V gene: TRBV30; clone size: -; D gene: -; CDR3 DNA: TGTGCCTGGAGAGAAACGGGGTCTAGCACAGATACGCAGTATTTT; CDR3 protein: CAWRETGSSTDTQYF
J gene: TRBJ1-1; V gene: TRBV7-9; clone size: few; D gene: -; CDR3 DNA: TGTGCCAGCAGCCTTGCGGGGGTTAGTGAAGCTTTCTTT; CDR3 protein: CASSLAGVSEAFF
J gene: TRBJ2-1; V gene: TRBV9; clone size: few; D gene: TRBD2; CDR3 DNA: TGTGCCAGCAGCGTAGTCGGGGGGGGGCCCTACAATGAGCAGTTCTTC; CDR3 protein: CASSVVGGGPYNEQFF
J gene: TRBJ2-1; V gene: TRBV12-3/TRBV12-4; clone size: few; D gene: TRBD2; CDR3 DNA: TGTGCCAGCAGTTCAGCGGGAGTCGCCTACAATGAGCAGTTCTTC; CDR3 protein: CASSSAGVAYNEQFF
J gene: TRBJ2-1; V gene: TRBV4-1; clone size: few; D gene: -; CDR3 DNA: TGCGCCAGCAGCCAAGATTTGGGCTATGAGCAGTTCTTC; CDR3 protein: CASSQDLGYEQFF
J gene: TRBJ2-1; V gene: TRBV9; clone size: few; D gene: -; CDR3 DNA: TGTGCCAGCAGCGTAGAGTTATCAACCCTCAATGAGCAGTTCTTC; CDR3 protein: CASSVELSTLNEQFF
J gene: TRBJ2-1; V gene: TRBV12-3/TRBV12-4; clone size: many; D gene: TRBD1; CDR3 DNA: TGTGCCAGCAGTTTTGCCGGGACAGTCTACAATGAGCAGTTCTTC; CDR3 protein: CASSFAGTVYNEQFF
J gene: TRBJ2-7; V gene: TRBV9; clone size: -; D gene: -; CDR3 DNA: TGTGCCAGCAGCGTAGGGGGAGGCCCCTACGAGCAGTACTTC; CDR3 protein: CASSVGGGPYEQYF
J gene: TRBJ2-1; V gene: TRBV18; clone size: few; D gene: TRBD2; CDR3 DNA: TGTGCCAGCTCACCAGTAGTTACTAGCGGGAGCGATGAGCAGTTCTTC; CDR3 protein: CASSPVVTSGSDEQFF
J gene: TRBJ2-1; V gene: TRBV9; clone size: few; D gene: -; CDR3 DNA: TGTGCCAGCAGCGCCAAGTGGGGACGGCATGAGCAGTTCTTC; CDR3 protein: CASSAKWGRHEQFF